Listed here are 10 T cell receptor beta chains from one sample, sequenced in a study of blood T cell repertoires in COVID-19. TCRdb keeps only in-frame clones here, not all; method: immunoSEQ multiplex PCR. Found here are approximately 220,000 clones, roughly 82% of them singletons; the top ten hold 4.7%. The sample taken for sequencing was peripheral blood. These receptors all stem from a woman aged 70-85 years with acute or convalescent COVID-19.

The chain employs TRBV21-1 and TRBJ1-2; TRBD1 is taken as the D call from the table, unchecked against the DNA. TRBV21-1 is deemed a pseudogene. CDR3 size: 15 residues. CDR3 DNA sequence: TGTGCCAGCAGCCCCCGGACAGGGGGCGCCGATGGCTACACCTTC. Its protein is CASSPRTGGADGYTF.

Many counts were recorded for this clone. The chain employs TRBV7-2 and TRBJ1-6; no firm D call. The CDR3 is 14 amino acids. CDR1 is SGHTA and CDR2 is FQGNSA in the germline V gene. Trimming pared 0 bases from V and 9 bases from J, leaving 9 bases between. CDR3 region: CASSLANPVSPLHF. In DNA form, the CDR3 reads TGTGCCAGCAGCTTAGCTAACCCGGTTTCACCCCTCCACTTT.

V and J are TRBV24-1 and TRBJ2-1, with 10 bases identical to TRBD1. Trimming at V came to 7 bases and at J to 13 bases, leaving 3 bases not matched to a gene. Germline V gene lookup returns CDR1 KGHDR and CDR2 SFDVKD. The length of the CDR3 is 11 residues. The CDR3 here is CATSRDRGQFF. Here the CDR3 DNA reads TGTGCCACCAGCAGGGACAGGGGTCAGTTCTTC.

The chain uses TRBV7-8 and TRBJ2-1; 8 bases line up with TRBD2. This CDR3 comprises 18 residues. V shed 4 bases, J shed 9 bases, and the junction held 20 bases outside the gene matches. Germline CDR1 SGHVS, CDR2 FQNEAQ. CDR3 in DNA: TGTGCCAGCAGCTGGGGTACAGAGCGGGGGCTGATGAGCGGTGAGCAGTTCTTC. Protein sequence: CASSWGTERGLMSGEQFF.

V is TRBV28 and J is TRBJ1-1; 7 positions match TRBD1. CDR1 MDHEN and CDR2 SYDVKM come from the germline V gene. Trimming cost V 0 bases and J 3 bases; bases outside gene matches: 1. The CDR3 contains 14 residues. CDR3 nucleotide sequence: TGTGCCAGCAGTTTATGGGACAGGCACACTGAAGCTTTCTTT. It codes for CASSLWDRHTEAFF.

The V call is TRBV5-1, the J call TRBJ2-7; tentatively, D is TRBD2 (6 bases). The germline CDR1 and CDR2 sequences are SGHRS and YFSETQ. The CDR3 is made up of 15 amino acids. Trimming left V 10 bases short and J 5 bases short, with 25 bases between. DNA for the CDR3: TGCGCCTGCTCCTCCGGGACTTTAGGGCTTGACGAGCAGTACTTC. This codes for CACSSGTLGLDEQYF.

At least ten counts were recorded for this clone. The CDR3 region is CASSYPPDNNEQFF. In DNA, the CDR3 is TGTGCCAGCAGTTACCCCCCGGACAACAATGAGCAGTTCTTC. The V gene is TRBV6-6, the J gene TRBJ2-1, with D perhaps TRBD1 (5 bases). Between the trimmed V and J ends, which lost 2 bases and 5 bases, there was a span of 10 bases. CDR1 is MNHNY and CDR2 is SVGAGI in the germline V gene (reference sequence). CDR3 length equals 14 residues.

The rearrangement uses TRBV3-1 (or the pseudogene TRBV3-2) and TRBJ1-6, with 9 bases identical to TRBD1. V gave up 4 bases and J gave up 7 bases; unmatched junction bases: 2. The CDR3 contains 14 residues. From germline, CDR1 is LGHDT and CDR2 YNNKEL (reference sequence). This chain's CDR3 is CASSPGQGNSPLHF. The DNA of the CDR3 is TGTGCCAGCAGCCCCGGACAGGGGAATTCACCCCTCCACTTT.

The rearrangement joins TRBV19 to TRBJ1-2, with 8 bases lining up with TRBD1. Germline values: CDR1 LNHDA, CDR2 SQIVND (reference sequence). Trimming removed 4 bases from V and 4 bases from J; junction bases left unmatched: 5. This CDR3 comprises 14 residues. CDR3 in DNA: TGTGCCAGTAGTAGAGGACAGGGAATCTATGGCTACACCTTC. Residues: CASSRGQGIYGYTF.

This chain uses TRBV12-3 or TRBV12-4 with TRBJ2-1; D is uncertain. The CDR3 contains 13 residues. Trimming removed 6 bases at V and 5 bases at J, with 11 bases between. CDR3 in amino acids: CASRPFDNNEQFF. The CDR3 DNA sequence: TGTGCCAGCAGGCCCTTCGACAACAATGAGCAGTTCTTC.